Each of the 24 T cell receptor beta chains below was sequenced from the same sample in a study of vaccination and CD4 T cells after COVID-19. Cultured CD4+ T cells had their DNA profiled by the Oncomine TCR Beta short-read assay. TCRdb re-called the PCR reads with MiXCR, one entry per CDR3 protein. This table has around 19,000 distinct CDR3 sequences, approximately 62% appearing once. As for treatment: approximately 9-day PBMC culture with coronavirus spike peptide pools or control peptides (ViraFEST assay). Antigens of these TCRs are unknown. Sequenced sample: CD4+ T cells from blood, cultured in vitro. Source of these receptors: a human donor who had recovered from COVID-19.

J is TRBJ1-5 and V is TRBV19; no clear D. The CDR3 sequence is 15 residues long. Germline V lookup: CDR1 LNHDA, CDR2 SQIVND (reference sequence). V lost 3 bases and J lost 0, with 9 bases in between. The CDR3 nucleotides are TGTGCCAGTAGTATCGGGCAACATAGCAATCAGCCCCAGCATTTT. Its translation is CASSIGQHSNQPQHF.

The chain joins TRBV6-5 to TRBJ1-2; D is possibly TRBD1 (5 bases). Trimming took off 4 bases at V and 4 bases at J, with 13 bases between the two ends. In germline, CDR1 is MNHEY, CDR2 SVGAGI. CDR3 size: 14 residues. The CDR3 nucleotides are TGTGCCAGCAGTTCCGGAGGTCAGGGCTATGGCTACACCTTC. Protein sequence: CASSSGGQGYGYTF.

This chain links TRBV30 with TRBJ2-6; D unclear. Germline V gives CDR1 GTSNPN, CDR2 SVGIG (reference sequence). Trimming shortened V by 2 bases and J by 1 base, and 9 bases separated the two germline ends. The CDR3 has 15 amino acids. The CDR3 loop reads CAWSSRGSGANVLTF. In nucleotides, the CDR3 is TGTGCCTGGAGTAGTCGAGGATCTGGGGCCAACGTCCTGACTTTC.

This chain joins TRBV2 and TRBJ2-7; the D is unclear. V was pared by 1 base and J by 8 bases, with 9 bases between. Germline loops: CDR1 SNHLY, CDR2 FYNNEI. CDR3 length equals 12 residues. The CDR3 sequence: CASSEVGAKQYF. In DNA, the CDR3 is TGTGCCAGCAGTGAAGTGGGCGCCAAGCAGTACTTC.

This chain joins TRBV19 and TRBJ1-6, with TRBD1 matching over 8 bases. The CDR3 extends over 14 amino acids. Germline CDR1 LNHDA, CDR2 SQIVND (reference sequence). V gave up 6 bases and J gave up 10 bases; unmatched junction bases: 8. The CDR3 protein is CASRAGTGESPLHF. The CDR3, as DNA: TGTGCCAGTAGGGCCGGGACAGGCGAGTCACCCCTCCACTTT.

The V gene is TRBV30, the J gene TRBJ2-2; D is possibly TRBD2 (6 bases). Trimming removed 3 bases at V and 8 bases at J, with 10 bases between. The CDR3 is made up of 12 amino acids. Germline CDR1 GTSNPN, CDR2 SVGIG (reference sequence). DNA for the CDR3: TGTGCCTGGAGCACCGGGAGAGGGGAGCTGTTTTTT. Translating it yields CAWSTGRGELFF.

The chain combines TRBV15 with TRBJ2-3, with TRBD2 matching 9 bases. This CDR3 comprises 15 residues. CDR1 is LNHNV, CDR2 YYDKDF, per germline (reference sequence). The ends lost 2 bases at V and 5 bases at J; junction bases unmatched: 5. The CDR3 sequence is CATSRPTSGIDTQYF. The CDR3 DNA sequence: TGTGCCACCAGCAGACCGACTAGCGGTATAGATACGCAGTATTTT.

This clonotype has a handful of counts. The rearrangement uses TRBV7-9 and TRBJ1-6, with TRBD1 matching 9 bases. CDR3 length equals 16 residues. CDR1 is SEHNR and CDR2 is FQNEAQ in the germline V gene (reference sequence). V lost 5 bases, J lost 9 bases, and 11 bases stayed unmatched. CDR3 coding DNA: TGTGCCAGCAGCCAGACGCCGGGACAGGGCCCTTCACCCCTCCACTTT. It is translated as CASSQTPGQGPSPLHF.

V is TRBV4-1 and J is TRBJ1-5; unclear D gene. CDR3 size: 18 residues. Trimming shortened V by 3 bases and J by 0 bases, and 18 bases separated the two germline ends. CDR1 is MGHRA, CDR2 YSYEKL, per germline. The CDR3 reads CASSQQTKAANSNQPQHF. CDR3 nucleotides: TGCGCCAGCAGCCAGCAGACTAAGGCGGCAAATAGCAATCAGCCCCAGCATTTT.

This chain joins TRBV2 and TRBJ2-1; TRBD1 aligns across 9 bases. CDR3 length: 14 residues. Trimming at V came to 7 bases and at J to 7 bases, leaving 8 bases not matched to a gene. CDR1 and CDR2 from the germline V gene are SNHLY and FYNNEI. CDR3 DNA: TGTGCCAGCATCCGGGACAGGGTCCTAAATGAGCAGTTCTTC. This gives the protein CASIRDRVLNEQFF.

The rearrangement joins TRBV12-3 or TRBV12-4 to TRBJ2-7, with D possibly TRBD2 on 5 matching bases. V lost 6 bases to trimming and J lost 7 bases, with 10 bases between them. The CDR3 runs to 11 residues. The CDR3 sequence is CASSNTGEQYF. The DNA for the CDR3 is TGTGCCAGCAGCAACACGGGAGAGCAGTACTTC.

CDR3 residues: CASNPTGDRRQPQHF. For the CDR3, the DNA is TGTGCCAGCAATCCTACAGGGGATCGGCGGCAGCCCCAGCATTTT. This rearrangement joins TRBV6-2 or TRBV6-3 to TRBJ1-5, with 7 bases matching TRBD1. CDR3 size: 15 residues. V gave up 7 bases and J gave up 7 bases; unmatched junction bases: 13. Germline assignment: CDR1 MNHEY and CDR2 SVGEGT.

This rearrangement joins TRBV19 to TRBJ1-1, with D possibly being TRBD1 (5 bases). This CDR3 is built from 14 residues. Germline V gives CDR1 LNHDA, CDR2 SQIVND (reference sequence). Deletions cut 6 bases from V and 5 bases from J, with 16 bases between. CDR3 sequence reads: CASRGMTAGTEAFF. The CDR3 nucleotides are TGTGCCAGTAGGGGAATGACAGCGGGGACTGAAGCTTTCTTT.

The V and J genes are TRBV6-1 and TRBJ1-5; D is uncertain. There are 15 residues in the CDR3. V lost 6 bases to trimming and J lost 2 bases, with 14 bases between them. Germline assignment: CDR1 MNHNS and CDR2 SASEGT. The CDR3 sequence: CASRSGGSGNQPQHF. CDR3 bases: TGTGCCAGCAGATCGGGAGGAAGTGGCAATCAGCCCCAGCATTTT.

The J gene is TRBJ1-1, the V gene TRBV2, with 12 bases aligning to TRBD1. CDR1 is SNHLY, CDR2 FYNNEI, per germline. The CDR3 extends over 14 amino acids. The V and J ends lost 6 bases and 5 bases, in that order; junction bases with no gene match: 4. In DNA, the CDR3 is TGTGCCAGCAGGGGGACAGGGGGCTTAACTGAAGCTTTCTTT. This translates into CASRGTGGLTEAFF. The entire variable domain, with the rest obtained from reference TRBV2 and TRBJ1-1, is as follows: EPEVTQTPSHQVTQMGQEVILRCVPISNHLYFYWYRQILGQKVEFLVSFYNNEISEKSEIFDDQFSVERPDGSNFTLKIRSTKLEDSAMYFCASRGTGGLTEAFFGQGTRLTVV.

The rearrangement uses TRBV15 and TRBJ2-7; D possibly corresponds to TRBD2 (6 bases). The V end lost 1 base, the J end lost 3 bases, and 13 bases lay between the germline ends. This CDR3 contains 15 residues. Germline V gives CDR1 LNHNV, CDR2 YYDKDF (reference sequence). The CDR3 is CATSRASGLSYEQYF. The CDR3 DNA reads as TGTGCCACCAGCAGAGCCTCGGGACTTAGCTACGAGCAGTACTTC.

V is TRBV4-3 and J is TRBJ2-4; TRBD1 agrees at 7 bases. Germline CDR1 and CDR2: LGHNA and YSLEER. The CDR3 is 15 residues long. With V trimmed by 3 bases and J by 9 bases, 11 bases remained unmatched. The CDR3 DNA is TGCGCCAGCAGCCACGTCCCCGGGACAGAGACCATTCAGTACTTC. Translation gives CASSHVPGTETIQYF.

The chain couples TRBV7-3 to TRBJ2-3; D is possibly TRBD2 (6 bases). The germline V and J ends were trimmed by 1 base and 4 bases, with 9 bases remaining between them. Germline CDR1 reads SGHTA; CDR2 reads FQGTGA. This CDR3 comprises 14 residues. CDR3: CASSLNGSPDTQYF. The DNA of the CDR3 is TGTGCCAGCAGCTTAAACGGGAGCCCAGATACGCAGTATTTT. The variable domain in full, completed from reference TRBV7-3 and TRBJ2-3, reads GAGVSQTPSNKVTEKGKYVELRCDPISGHTALYWYRQSLGQGPEFLIYFQGTGAADDSGLPNDRFFAVRPEGSVSTLKIQRTERGDSAVYLCASSLNGSPDTQYFGPGTRLTVL.

The J gene is TRBJ1-1, the V gene TRBV7-3; possible D gene TRBD1, 6 bases. With 0 bases removed from V and 9 bases from J, the gap between germline ends came to 11 bases. This CDR3 contains 13 residues. Germline CDR1 reads SGHTA; CDR2 reads FQGTGA. The chain's CDR3 is CASSLTGRGQAFF. CDR3 bases: TGTGCCAGCAGCTTAACGGGGCGGGGGCAAGCTTTCTTT.

The chain recombines TRBV20-1 with TRBJ1-2; 8 bases line up with TRBD1. Per the germline V gene, CDR1 is DFQATT and CDR2 is SNEGSKA (reference sequence). This CDR3 contains 18 residues. The trim removed 6 bases at V and 1 base at J, leaving 19 bases unmatched. CDR3 residues: CSAAGSPGQATLNYGYTF. For the CDR3, the DNA is TGCAGTGCAGCGGGAAGTCCGGGACAGGCAACCCTTAACTATGGCTACACCTTC.

V and J are TRBV6-2 or TRBV6-3 and TRBJ1-2, with TRBD1 as a possible D gene (5 bases). V was shortened by 5 bases and J by 8 bases, with 15 bases between the two germline ends. Looked up from germline, CDR1 is MNHEY and CDR2 is SVGEGT. The CDR3 extends over 13 amino acids. The CDR3 DNA reads TGTGCCAGCAGTAGTGGAGGGGTGAGCGGCTACACCTTC. It yields the protein CASSSGGVSGYTF.

The V call is TRBV7-9, the J call TRBJ2-7, with TRBD2 as a possible D gene (5 bases). The CDR3 loop spans 14 amino acids. V was shortened by 5 bases and J by 0 bases, with 11 bases between the two germline ends. The germline V gene has CDR1 SEHNR and CDR2 FQNEAQ (reference sequence). The CDR3 spells CASSQPRDSYEQYF. In DNA form, the CDR3 reads TGTGCCAGCAGCCAACCGAGGGACTCCTACGAGCAGTACTTC.

V is TRBV5-1 and J is TRBJ1-1; TRBD1 aligns across 7 bases. J lost 7 bases, V lost 2 bases, and 5 bases had no gene match. The CDR3 runs 13 residues. CDR1 is SGHRS and CDR2 is YFSETQ in the germline V gene. CDR3 coding DNA: TGCGCCAGCAGCTTAACAGGGGAAGGTGAAGCTTTCTTT. Its protein product is CASSLTGEGEAFF.

This chain uses TRBV5-1 with TRBJ1-5; 7 bases are shared with TRBD1. V was pared by 4 bases and J by 9 bases, with 13 bases of the junction left unmatched. The CDR3 runs 15 residues. Germline lookup yields CDR1 SGHRS and CDR2 YFSETQ. This chain's CDR3 is CASSPGDRELPPQHF. The CDR3 nucleotides are TGCGCCAGCAGCCCCGGTGACAGGGAATTGCCGCCCCAGCATTTT.